This entry lists 5 T cell receptor beta chains sequenced from one sample in a study of blood T cell repertoires in COVID-19. The repertoire was sequenced with immunoSEQ multiplex PCR; TCRdb's copy has only in-frame clones and lacks some. This table has approximately 78,000 clones, roughly nine tenths appearing once. Sequencing was performed on peripheral blood. These receptor sequences come from a middle-aged man with COVID-19, enrolled during active disease.

The gene calls are TRBV9 and TRBJ2-1; 9 nucleotides line up with TRBD2. CDR3 length: 17 residues. V shed 0 bases and J 5 bases; nucleotides not matched to a gene: 9. Per the germline V gene, CDR1 is SGDLS and CDR2 is YYNGEE. The CDR3 protein is CASSVATWVAGDNEQFF. The CDR3 DNA sequence: TGTGCCAGCAGCGTAGCTACGTGGGTAGCGGGAGACAATGAGCAGTTCTTC.

The chain is built from TRBV11-2 and TRBJ1-2; 7 bases are a match to TRBD1. Germline V gene data show CDR1 as SGHAT and CDR2 as FQNNGV. The CDR3 has 15 amino acids. The V gene end was trimmed by 3 bases and the J gene end by 8 bases; junction bases not matched to a gene: 12. This chain's CDR3 is CASSFAGGTTGGYTF. Here the CDR3 DNA reads TGTGCCAGCAGCTTTGCAGGGGGGACGACGGGAGGCTACACCTTC.

The rearrangement joins TRBV14 to TRBJ1-1; the D gene is possibly TRBD1 (5 bases). CDR1 is SGHDN and CDR2 is FVKESK in the germline V gene. The V and J ends lost 4 bases and 2 bases respectively, with 11 bases between them. The CDR3 totals 14 residues. The CDR3 DNA follows: TGTGCCAGCAGCCTTGGGGCTTCAAACACTGAAGCTTTCTTT. Translating it yields CASSLGASNTEAFF.

This clone was counted a few times. The chain joins TRBV12-3 or TRBV12-4 to TRBJ1-2; 7 nucleotides match TRBD1. V was clipped by 6 bases and J by 7 bases; unmatched bases: 2. The CDR3 is 11 residues long. The CDR3 DNA is TGTGCCAGCAGCCGACAGGGTGGCTACACCTTC. Translating gives CASSRQGGYTF.

This chain links TRBV30 with TRBJ2-1; D possibly corresponds to TRBD2 (6 bases). The CDR3 runs to 14 residues. The V and J ends lost 1 base and 5 bases respectively, with 12 bases between them. CDR1 and CDR2 from the germline V gene are GTSNPN and SVGIG (reference sequence). In DNA, the CDR3 is TGTGCCTGGAGTGGGACTACTTGGGACAATGAGCAGTTCTTC. Amino acid sequence: CAWSGTTWDNEQFF.